Presented here are 5 T cell receptor beta chains from one specimen sequenced in a study of blood T cell repertoires in COVID-19. TCRdb keeps only in-frame clones here, not all; method: immunoSEQ multiplex PCR. The sample consists of tens of thousands of clones, 91% of them appearing once. The sample comprised peripheral blood. These receptor sequences come from a man between 70 and 80 years old with active COVID-19.

The gene calls are TRBV7-3 and TRBJ2-1, with 11 bases aligning to TRBD2. Germline V lookup: CDR1 SGHTA, CDR2 FQGTGA. The V and J ends lost 5 bases and 8 bases, in that order; junction bases with no gene match: 11. The CDR3 contains 16 residues. CDR3 protein: CASSPYSGGASHEQFF. The CDR3 DNA reads as TGTGCCAGCAGCCCATATAGCGGGGGGGCCTCTCATGAGCAGTTCTTC.

This clone appeared a single time. As DNA, the CDR3 is TGTGCCAGTAGGTCCGGGACAGGGTATTGGGACACTGAAGCTTTCTTT. Protein sequence: CASRSGTGYWDTEAFF. The V and J genes are TRBV19 and TRBJ1-1; 9 bases fit TRBD1. Looked up from germline, CDR1 is LNHDA and CDR2 is SQIVND (reference sequence). With V trimmed by 6 bases and J by 3 bases, 11 bases remained unmatched. This CDR3 spans 16 amino acids.

This clone came up a few times. One end of the junction fails to match germline, which may point to a read error. The chain employs TRBV7-7 and TRBJ2-3, with D possibly matching TRBD2 (5 bases). CDR3 length equals 12 residues. Germline V gene data show CDR1 as SSHAT and CDR2 as FNYEAQ (reference sequence). Here the CDR3 DNA reads TGTGCTAGCAGCTTCGAGGGTGGTACGCAGTATTTT. Encoded protein: CASSFEGGTQYF.

This clone showed up just once. CDR3 bases: TGCGCCAGCAGCTTGACGGGAATTAACTATGGCTACACCTTC. The encoded protein is CASSLTGINYGYTF. J is TRBJ1-2 and V is TRBV5-1; D is undetermined. The CDR3 spans 14 residues. The germline CDR1 and CDR2 sequences are SGHRS and YFSETQ. The V and J ends lost 1 base and 1 base respectively, with 8 bases between them.

The rearrangement links TRBV5-8 to TRBJ1-1; TRBD1 aligns across 11 bases. In germline, CDR1 is SGHTS, CDR2 YDEGEE. Unmatched junction bases numbered 13, after V lost 0 bases and J lost 6 bases. This CDR3 has 18 residues. The CDR3: CASSLGIGQGARMPEAFF. In DNA, the CDR3 is TGTGCCAGCAGCTTGGGGATTGGACAGGGGGCGCGTATGCCTGAAGCTTTCTTT.